The rows below give T cell receptor beta chains drawn from one sample of a study of blood T cell repertoires in COVID-19. Libraries were prepared by immunoSEQ multiplex PCR; TCRdb keeps only in-frame clonotypes and omits some of them. The sample consists of some 49,000 clones, around four fifths of them appearing once. The sample consisted of peripheral blood. The origin of the receptors is a woman in her sixties with acute or convalescent COVID-19. Each CDR3 is given with its conserved first and last residue. The D gene is left open where the match is weak. Clone sizes are given selectively: once, few, many, or a class where the clone is expanded.

v_call: TRBV7-9; clone_size: -; d_call: -; j_call: TRBJ1-1; cdr3_length: 14; cdr3_aa: CASSYQGGHTEAFF; cdr3_nt: TGTGCCAGCAGCTATCAGGGCGGACACACTGAAGCTTTCTTT
v_call: TRBV4-2; clone_size: -; d_call: -; j_call: TRBJ1-4; cdr3_length: 17; cdr3_aa: CASSQVEAALTNEKLFF; cdr3_nt: TGTGCCAGCAGCCAAGTCGAAGCGGCCCTAACTAATGAAAAACTGTTTTTT
v_call: TRBV5-1; clone_size: -; d_call: TRBD2; j_call: TRBJ2-3; cdr3_length: 14; cdr3_aa: CASSLGGREDTQYF; cdr3_nt: TGCGCCAGCAGCTTGGGCGGGAGGGAAGATACGCAGTATTTT
v_call: TRBV6-5; clone_size: once; d_call: -; j_call: TRBJ1-5; cdr3_length: 14; cdr3_aa: CASRSGQLNQPQHF; cdr3_nt: TGTGCCAGCAGGTCCGGACAGCTGAATCAGCCCCAGCATTTT
v_call: TRBV6-5; clone_size: -; d_call: -; j_call: TRBJ1-1; cdr3_length: 14; cdr3_aa: CASSSGARNTEAFF; cdr3_nt: TGTGCCAGCAGTTCAGGGGCCCGGAACACTGAAGCTTTCTTT
v_call: TRBV27; clone_size: once; d_call: -; j_call: TRBJ1-6; cdr3_length: 17; cdr3_aa: CASSAIARGRVNSPLHF; cdr3_nt: TGTGCCAGCAGTGCAATTGCGCGGGGCCGTGTTAATTCACCCCTCCACTTT
v_call: TRBV19; clone_size: once; d_call: TRBD1; j_call: TRBJ2-3; cdr3_length: 16; cdr3_aa: CASSIGGTTGSDTQYF; cdr3_nt: TGTGCCAGTAGTATAGGGGGTACGACAGGGTCAGATACGCAGTATTTT
v_call: TRBV7-2; clone_size: -; d_call: -; j_call: TRBJ1-6; cdr3_length: 16; cdr3_aa: CASSLVGGRVNSPLHF; cdr3_nt: TGTGCCAGCAGCTTAGTCGGGGGGAGGGTGAATTCACCCCTCCACTTT
v_call: TRBV5-5; clone_size: -; d_call: TRBD1; j_call: TRBJ1-5; cdr3_length: 15; cdr3_aa: CASSLVTGSNQPQHF; cdr3_nt: TGTGCCAGCAGCCTGGTGACAGGGAGCAATCAGCCCCAGCATTTT
v_call: TRBV24-1; clone_size: -; d_call: -; j_call: TRBJ1-2; cdr3_length: 13; cdr3_aa: CATSESSRAGYTF; cdr3_nt: TGTGCCACCAGTGAGAGCTCCAGGGCGGGCTACACCTTC
v_call: TRBV9; clone_size: -; d_call: TRBD2; j_call: TRBJ2-5; cdr3_length: 17; cdr3_aa: CASSSPEDGRASETQYF; cdr3_nt: TGTGCCAGCAGCTCCCCTGAGGACGGGAGGGCCTCAGAGACCCAGTACTTC
v_call: TRBV28; clone_size: -; d_call: -; j_call: TRBJ2-7; cdr3_length: 11; cdr3_aa: CASSSRYEQYF; cdr3_nt: TGTGCCAGCAGTTCCAGATACGAGCAGTACTTC
v_call: TRBV19; clone_size: -; d_call: -; j_call: TRBJ2-2; cdr3_length: 13; cdr3_aa: CASSLAGTGELFF; cdr3_nt: TGTGCCAGTAGTTTGGCAGGGACCGGGGAGCTGTTTTTT